The source of this T cell receptor (beta chain) is a study of T cells in Graves' hyperthyroidism and ophthalmopathy. Study-level information: Before treatment of any kind, peripheral blood was taken at initial diagnosis. Study-level results: Clonotypes that were expanded in thyroid above 0.001 mostly appeared in blood too.

Amplification of TCR beta CDR3 regions was performed using RNA transcripts as template. The study used the HTBI primer set for a first-round RT-PCR of the TCR CDR3. MiXCR, run by TCRdb on the multiplex PCR reads, gives a single entry per CDR3 protein. The data hold around 690,000 distinct CDR3 sequences, with 15% to 20% observed a single time. PBMCs stemmed from less than 13 ml fresh peripheral blood. This CDR3 has 16 amino acids. Germline values: CDR1 MNHEY, CDR2 SMNVEV (reference sequence). V was pared by 5 bases and J by 1 base, with 4 bases of the junction left unmatched. This clonotype appeared many times. Its matching antigen is unknown.

Sequencing was done on a sample of blood. The origin of this receptor is a man between 50 and 59 years old with Graves' hyperthyroidism. V is TRBV27 and J is TRBJ2-3, with TRBD2 matching over 12 bases. The CDR3 region has the DNA TGTGCCAGCAGTAAGACTAGCGGGAGCCGCACAGATACGCAGTATTTT. Its translation: CASSKTSGSRTDTQYF.